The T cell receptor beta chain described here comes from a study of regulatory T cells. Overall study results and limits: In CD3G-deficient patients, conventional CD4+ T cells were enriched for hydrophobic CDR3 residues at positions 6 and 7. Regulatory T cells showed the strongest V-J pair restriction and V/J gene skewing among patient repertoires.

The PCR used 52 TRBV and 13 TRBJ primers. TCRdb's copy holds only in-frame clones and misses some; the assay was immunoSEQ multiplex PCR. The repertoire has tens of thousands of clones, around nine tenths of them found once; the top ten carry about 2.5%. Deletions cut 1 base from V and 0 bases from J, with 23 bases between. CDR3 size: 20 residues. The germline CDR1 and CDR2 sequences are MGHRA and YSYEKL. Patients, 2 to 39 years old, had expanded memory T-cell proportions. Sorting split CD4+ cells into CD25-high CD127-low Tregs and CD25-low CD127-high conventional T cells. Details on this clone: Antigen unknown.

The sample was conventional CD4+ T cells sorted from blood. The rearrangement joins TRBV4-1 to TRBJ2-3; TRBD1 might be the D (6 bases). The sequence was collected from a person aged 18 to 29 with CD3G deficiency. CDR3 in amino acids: CASSQAGTLLSYTSTDTQYF. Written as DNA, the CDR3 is TGCGCCAGCAGCCAAGCCGGGACACTCCTAAGTTATACTAGCACAGATACGCAGTATTTT.